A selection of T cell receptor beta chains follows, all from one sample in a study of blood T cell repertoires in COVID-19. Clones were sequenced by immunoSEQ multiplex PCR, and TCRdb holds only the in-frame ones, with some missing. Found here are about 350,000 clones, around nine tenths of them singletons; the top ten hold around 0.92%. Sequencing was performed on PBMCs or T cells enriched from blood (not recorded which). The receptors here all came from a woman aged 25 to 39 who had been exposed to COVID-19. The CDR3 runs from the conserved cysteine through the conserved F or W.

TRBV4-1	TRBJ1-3	CASSQGGGVKVSGNTIYF
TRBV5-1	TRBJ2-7	CASSRDSSSYEQYF
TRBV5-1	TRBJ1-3	CASSPGRVGNTIYF
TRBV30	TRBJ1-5	CAWSRDRGGPQHF
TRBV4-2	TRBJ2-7	CASSSRLAGGYEQYF
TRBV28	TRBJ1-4	CASSRGPGFNEKLFF
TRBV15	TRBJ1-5	CATSRDPGGPSQPQHF
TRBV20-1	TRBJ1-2	CSATSLLGYTF
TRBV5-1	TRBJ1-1	CASSSGAGANTEAFF
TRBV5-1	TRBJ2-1	CASSLEVGVGNEQFF
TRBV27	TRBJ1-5	CASSLIANQPQHF
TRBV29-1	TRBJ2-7	CSVEATSPYEQYF
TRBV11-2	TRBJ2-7	CASSWPDWSSYEQYF
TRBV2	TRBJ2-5	CANQRWLSETQYF
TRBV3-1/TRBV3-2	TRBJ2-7	CASSPALGRVYEQYF
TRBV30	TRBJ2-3	CAWSVGGGDTQYF
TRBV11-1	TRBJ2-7	CASSRLRGSSYEQYF
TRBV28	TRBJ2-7	CASIPGTGFHEQYF
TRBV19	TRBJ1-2	CASSRTGGEGYGYTF
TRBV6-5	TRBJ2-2	CASKLLTGELFF
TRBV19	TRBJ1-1	CASSIPPGGGAFF
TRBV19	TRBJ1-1	CASSIQGWTEAFF
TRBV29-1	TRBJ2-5	CSVEDWSGKSQETQYF
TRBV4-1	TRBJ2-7	CASSPLTGTSGTSSSYEQYF
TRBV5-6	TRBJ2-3	CASGDRSTDTQYF
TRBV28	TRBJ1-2	CASSSSGQGFPPNYGYTF
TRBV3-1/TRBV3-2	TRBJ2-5	CASSPVWAGQETQYF
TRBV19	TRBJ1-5	CASSINAGDQPQHF
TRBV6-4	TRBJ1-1	CASSERENTEAFF
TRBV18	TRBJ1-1	CASSPQGDTEAFF
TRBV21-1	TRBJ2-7	CASSNSPHSGAYEQYF
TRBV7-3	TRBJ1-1	CASSLESGGDTEAFF
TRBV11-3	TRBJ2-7	CASSLDLGQAPFRGDF
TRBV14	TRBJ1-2	CASSQDPGTGGAYYGYTF
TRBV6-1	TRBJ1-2	CASSEGWTGPYGYTF
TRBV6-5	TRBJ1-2	CASSYGIRNYGYTF
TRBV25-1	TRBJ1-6	CASSEVLGEDSPLHF
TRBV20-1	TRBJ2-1	CSAVRNEQFF
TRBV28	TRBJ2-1	CASSTTLGLSPSNNEQFF
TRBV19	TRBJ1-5	CASVSPTSYQPQHF
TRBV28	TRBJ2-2	CASSSGQPTGELFF
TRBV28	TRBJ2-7	CASSFRDRGDLEQYF
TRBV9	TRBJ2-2	CASRGKQGANTGELFF
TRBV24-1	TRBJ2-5	CATAGVQGTQYF
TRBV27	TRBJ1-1	CASSPDINTEAFF
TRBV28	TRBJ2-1	CASIGTVNNEQFF
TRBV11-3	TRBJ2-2	CASSFYGEHGELFF
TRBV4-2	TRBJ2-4	CASSQVTGAGGGLAKNIQYF
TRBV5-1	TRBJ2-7	CASSLGDRADTYEQYF
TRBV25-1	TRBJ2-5	CASSGPPETQYF
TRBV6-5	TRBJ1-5	CASSSGTGLHF
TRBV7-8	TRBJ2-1	CASSYSGFSYNEQFF